This T cell receptor (beta chain) was observed in a study of blood T cell repertoires in COVID-19. Study at large: PBMCs, B-cell-depleted T cells, or T cells were the source of the cDNA or gDNA that made up the material.

Seattle patients were enrolled while actively infected and followed longitudinally. V shed 5 bases and J shed 0 bases, with 17 bases lying between them. Germline CDR1 reads MDHEN; CDR2 reads SYDVKM. The CDR3 has 17 amino acids. Original analysis: Reference gene primer amplification yielded estimated nucleated cell counts. Method: immunoSEQ multiplex PCR; TCRdb's copy keeps in-frame clones and lacks some. D and trimming were read from the DNA, whereas the V and J calls and clone size are those reported in that table. The profile shows fewer than 200,000 clones, 79% of them singletons. The TCR originated in a woman aged 60 to 75 with COVID-19, enrolled during active disease. The gene calls are TRBV28 and TRBJ2-1; weak D call: TRBD1 (6 bases). Sequenced sample: peripheral blood. The CDR3 sequence: CASSPPGTWSSYNEQFF. The CDR3 region has the DNA TGTGCCAGCAGTCCTCCAGGGACATGGAGCTCCTACAATGAGCAGTTCTTC.